The clone carrying this TCR beta chain was observed once. TCRdb's copy holds only in-frame clones and misses some; the assay was immunoSEQ multiplex PCR. The data show some 8,000 clones, under 90% seen once. The source of the sample is a study of technical replicates of blood from a few donors. The receptor was derived from a human donor in good health. The sequenced material came from PBMCs.

The chain's CDR3 is CAWDSGQLNSKHYEQYF. The CDR3 DNA sequence: TGTGCCTGGGACTCGGGACAGCTCAACTCAAAACACTACGAGCAGTACTTC. This chain connects TRBV30 to TRBJ2-7; TRBD1 agrees at 7 bases. Germline V gene lookup returns CDR1 GTSNPN and CDR2 SVGIG (reference sequence). J was trimmed by 3 bases and V by 5 bases; bases with no gene match: 19. The CDR3 sequence is 17 residues long.